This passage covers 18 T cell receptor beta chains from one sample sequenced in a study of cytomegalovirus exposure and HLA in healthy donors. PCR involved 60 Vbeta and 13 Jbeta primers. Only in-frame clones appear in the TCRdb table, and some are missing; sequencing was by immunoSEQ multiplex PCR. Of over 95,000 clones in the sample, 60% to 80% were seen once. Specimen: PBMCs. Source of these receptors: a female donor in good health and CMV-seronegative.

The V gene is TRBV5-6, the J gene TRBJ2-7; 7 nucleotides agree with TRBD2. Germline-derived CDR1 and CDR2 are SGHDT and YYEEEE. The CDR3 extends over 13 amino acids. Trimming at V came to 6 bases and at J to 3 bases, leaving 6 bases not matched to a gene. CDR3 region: CASTEGGDYEQYF. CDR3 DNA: TGTGCCAGCACCGAGGGAGGGGACTACGAGCAGTACTTC.

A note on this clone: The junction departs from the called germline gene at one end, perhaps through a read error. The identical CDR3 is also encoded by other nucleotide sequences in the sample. This CDR3 is CAWISLRDRGVWGF. The CDR3 DNA follows: TGTGCCTGGATCTCCCTTCGGGACAGGGGGGTGTGGGGCTTC. J is TRBJ1-2 and V is TRBV30, with 11 bases fitting TRBD1. From germline, CDR1 is GTSNPN and CDR2 SVGIG (reference sequence). The CDR3 consists of 14 residues.

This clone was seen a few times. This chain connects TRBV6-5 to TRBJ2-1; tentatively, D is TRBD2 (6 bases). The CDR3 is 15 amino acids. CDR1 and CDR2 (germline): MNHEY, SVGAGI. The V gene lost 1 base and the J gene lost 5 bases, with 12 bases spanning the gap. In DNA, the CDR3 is TGTGCCAGCAGTTACTTCGAGACTAGAAACAATGAGCAGTTCTTC. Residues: CASSYFETRNNEQFF.

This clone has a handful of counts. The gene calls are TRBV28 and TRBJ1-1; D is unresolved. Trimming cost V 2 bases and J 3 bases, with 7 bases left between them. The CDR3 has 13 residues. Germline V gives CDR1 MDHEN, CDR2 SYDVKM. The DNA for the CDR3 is TGTGCCAGCAGTTTACTAGGTGACACTGAAGCTTTCTTT. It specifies CASSLLGDTEAFF.

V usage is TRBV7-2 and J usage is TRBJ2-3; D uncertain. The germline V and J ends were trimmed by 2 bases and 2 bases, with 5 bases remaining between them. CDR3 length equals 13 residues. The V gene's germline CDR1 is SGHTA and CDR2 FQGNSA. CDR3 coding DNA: TGTGCCAGCAGCTTACAGGACACAGATACGCAGTATTTT. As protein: CASSLQDTDTQYF.

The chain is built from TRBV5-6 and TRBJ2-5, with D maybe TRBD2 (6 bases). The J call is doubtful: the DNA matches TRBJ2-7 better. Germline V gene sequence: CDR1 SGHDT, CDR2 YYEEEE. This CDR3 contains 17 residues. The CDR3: CASSRVGVRERVGEQYF. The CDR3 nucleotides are TGTGCCAGCAGCCGAGTCGGGGTCCGGGAGAGGGTCGGCGAGCAGTACTTC.

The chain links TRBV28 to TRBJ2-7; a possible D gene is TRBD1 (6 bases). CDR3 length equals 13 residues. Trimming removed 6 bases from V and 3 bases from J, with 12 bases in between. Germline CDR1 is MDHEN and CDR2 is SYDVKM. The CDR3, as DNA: TGTGCCAGCAGGGCTACAGGGAACTACGAGCAGTACTTC. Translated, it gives CASRATGNYEQYF.

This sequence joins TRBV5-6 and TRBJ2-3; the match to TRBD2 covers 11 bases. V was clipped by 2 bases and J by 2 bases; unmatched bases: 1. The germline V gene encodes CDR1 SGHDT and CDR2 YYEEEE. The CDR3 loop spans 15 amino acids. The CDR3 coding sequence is TGTGCCAGCAGCTTACTAGCGGGGGACACAGATACGCAGTATTTT. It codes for CASSLLAGDTDTQYF.

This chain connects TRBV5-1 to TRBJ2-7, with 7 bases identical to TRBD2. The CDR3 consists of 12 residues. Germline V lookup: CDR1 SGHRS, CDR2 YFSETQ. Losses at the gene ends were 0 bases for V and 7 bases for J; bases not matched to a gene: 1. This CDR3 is CASSLGTSEQYF. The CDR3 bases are TGCGCCAGCAGCTTGGGGACTAGTGAGCAGTACTTC.

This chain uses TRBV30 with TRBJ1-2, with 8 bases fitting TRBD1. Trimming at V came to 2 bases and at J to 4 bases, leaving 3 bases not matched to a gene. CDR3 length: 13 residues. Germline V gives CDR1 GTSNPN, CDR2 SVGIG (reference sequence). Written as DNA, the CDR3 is TGTGCCTGGAGTTCAGACAGGGGCTATGGCTACACCTTC. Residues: CAWSSDRGYGYTF.

This CDR3 reads CASSSTQQETQYF. DNA for the CDR3: TGTGCCAGCAGCTCGACTCAACAAGAGACCCAGTACTTC. The V and J genes are TRBV5-4 and TRBJ2-5; D not certain. V shed 3 bases and J shed 2 bases, with 8 bases lying between them. This CDR3 is built from 13 residues. Germline V lookup: CDR1 SGHNT, CDR2 YYREEE (reference sequence).

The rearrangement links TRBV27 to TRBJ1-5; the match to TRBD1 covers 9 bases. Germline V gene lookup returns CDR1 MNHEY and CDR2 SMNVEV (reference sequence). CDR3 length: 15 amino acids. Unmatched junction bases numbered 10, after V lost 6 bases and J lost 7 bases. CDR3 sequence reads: CASRAGQGLWQPQHF. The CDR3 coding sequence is TGTGCCAGCAGGGCGGGACAGGGACTTTGGCAGCCCCAGCATTTT.

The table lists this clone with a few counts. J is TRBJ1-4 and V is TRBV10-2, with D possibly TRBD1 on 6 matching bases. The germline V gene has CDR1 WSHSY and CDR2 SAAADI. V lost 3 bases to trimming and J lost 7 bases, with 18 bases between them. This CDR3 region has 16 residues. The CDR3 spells CASSERGGAGGEKLFF. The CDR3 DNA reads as TGCGCCAGCAGTGAAAGGGGGGGGGCCGGCGGTGAAAAACTGTTTTTT.

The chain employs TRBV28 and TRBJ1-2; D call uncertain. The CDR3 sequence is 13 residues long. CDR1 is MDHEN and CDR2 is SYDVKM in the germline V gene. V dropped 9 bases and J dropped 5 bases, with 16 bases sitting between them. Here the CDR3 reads CASTRNDGYGYTF. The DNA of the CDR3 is TGTGCCAGTACTAGGAACGACGGTTATGGCTACACCTTC.

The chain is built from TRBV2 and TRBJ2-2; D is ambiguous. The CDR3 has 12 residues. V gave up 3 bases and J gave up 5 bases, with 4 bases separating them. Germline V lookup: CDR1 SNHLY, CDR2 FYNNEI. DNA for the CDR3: TGTGCCAGCAGTGACAGTACCGGGGAGCTGTTTTTT. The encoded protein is CASSDSTGELFF.

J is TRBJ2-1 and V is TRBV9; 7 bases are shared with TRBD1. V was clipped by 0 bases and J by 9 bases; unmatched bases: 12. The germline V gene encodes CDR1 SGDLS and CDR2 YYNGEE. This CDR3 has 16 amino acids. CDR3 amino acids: CASSVGGTAKFGEQFF. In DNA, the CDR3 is TGTGCCAGCAGCGTAGGGGGGACAGCCAAATTTGGTGAGCAGTTCTTC. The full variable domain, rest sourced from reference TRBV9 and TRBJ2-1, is DSGVTQTPKHLITATGQRVTLRCSPRSGDLSVYWYQQSLDQGLQFLIQYYNGEERAKGNILERFSAQQFPDLHSELNLSSLELGDSALYFCASSVGGTAKFGEQFFGPGTRLTVL.

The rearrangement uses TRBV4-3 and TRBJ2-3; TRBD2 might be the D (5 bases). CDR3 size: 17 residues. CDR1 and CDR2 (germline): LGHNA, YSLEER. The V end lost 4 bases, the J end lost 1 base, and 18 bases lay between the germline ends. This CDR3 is CASSLKRRSGGTDTQYF. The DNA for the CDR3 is TGCGCCAGCAGCCTAAAAAGGCGGAGCGGAGGCACAGATACGCAGTATTTT.

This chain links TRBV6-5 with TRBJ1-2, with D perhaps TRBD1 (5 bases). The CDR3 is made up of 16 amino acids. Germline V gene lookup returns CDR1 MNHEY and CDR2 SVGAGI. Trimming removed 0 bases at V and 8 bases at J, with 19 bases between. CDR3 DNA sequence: TGTGCCAGCAGTTACTCGAACAATTGGGTGGGGCAGGGCTACACCTTC. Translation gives CASSYSNNWVGQGYTF.